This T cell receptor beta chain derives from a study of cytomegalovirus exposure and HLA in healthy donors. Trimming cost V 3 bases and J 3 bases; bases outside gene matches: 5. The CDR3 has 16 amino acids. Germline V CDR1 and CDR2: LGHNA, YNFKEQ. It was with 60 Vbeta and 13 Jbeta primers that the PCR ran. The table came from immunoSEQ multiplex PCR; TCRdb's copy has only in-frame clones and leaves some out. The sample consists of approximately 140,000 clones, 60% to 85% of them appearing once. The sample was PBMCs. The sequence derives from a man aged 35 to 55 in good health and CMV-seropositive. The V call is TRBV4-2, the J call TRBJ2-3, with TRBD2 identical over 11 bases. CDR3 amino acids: CASSQLAGGPTDTQYF. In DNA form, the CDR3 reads TGTGCCAGCAGCCAGTTAGCGGGAGGGCCTACAGATACGCAGTATTTT.